This T cell receptor beta chain was profiled in a study of blood T cell repertoires in COVID-19 (dated by TCRdb to the early 2020s). About the study as a whole: Collaborator samples came from the United States, Italy and Spain and covered acute and convalescent phases of COVID-19. The samples were drawn from two sources: the first 160 participants of the ongoing ImmuneRACE study, and fewer than 1,500 subjects contributed by 6 global collaborators. A de-identified subject ID, COVID-19 status, age in years and sex were almost always included in the sample metadata. The material from the prospective study consisted of cDNA or gDNA derived from T cells, B-cell-depleted T cells, or PBMCs. Where HLA class I and class II types were available, the types were taken from metadata supplied by the sample provider, not from assay-based typing. The repertoires were released in a freely available public database intended as a resource for research on the immune response to SARS-CoV-2. The dataset comprised deeply sampled blood TCRbeta repertoires from subjects exposed to, actively infected with, or recovered from COVID-19. Beyond this particular receptor, the publication reports: The quantity of clinical and demographic metadata differed by source and by participant and was supplied without curation.

On this clone: Its antigen is currently not known. No quality values exist for individual bases; no much larger clone is one base distant.

The germline V gene encodes CDR1 SGHDN and CDR2 FVKESK. V and J lose 0 bases and 2 bases, and a span of 10 bases separates them. Its CDR3 holds 15 amino acids, cysteine through phenylalanine. Only the CDR3 part of the read is kept: 45 bases, read in frame from the first base. Each collaborating institution followed its own protocols to collect whole blood in K2EDTA tubes. For TCRbeta analysis, collaborators shipped samples in one of three forms: frozen whole blood, isolated PBMCs, or DNA extracted from either of those sample types. The immunoSEQ Assay, a bias-controlled multiplex PCR, was used to amplify TCRbeta CDR3 regions from genomic DNA. The published analysis was carried out like this. The number of nucleated cells in each sample was estimated by amplification of reference gene primers within the assay. To quantify the absolute abundance of each unique TCRbeta CDR3 rearrangement, sequence reads were collapsed and filtered. For each sample, productive Simpson clonality was calculated by taking the square root of Simpson's diversity index across productive rearrangements. TCRdb took over this immuneACCESS table, retaining in-frame rearrangements with V and J assigned. Such tables are incomplete; in checked studies, under half of the missing clones stem from an unresolved V gene, and the remainder is unexplained. V, J and clone size derive from that table, while D and trimming were established from the DNA sequence. The sample table shows 120,000 or so clones, and 71% are seen once. The ten largest clones capture around 0.9% of the sample.

The chain is encoded by TRBV14 joined to TRBJ1-1, with no reliable assignment of the D segment. The material sequenced was peripheral blood. The TCR sequence derives from a human donor with acute or convalescent COVID-19. The donor label of this sample is uncertain. The CDR3 corresponds to CASSQDGRRNTEAFF. The bases are TGTGCCAGCAGCCAAGACGGGAGGCGAAACACTGAAGCTTTCTTT.